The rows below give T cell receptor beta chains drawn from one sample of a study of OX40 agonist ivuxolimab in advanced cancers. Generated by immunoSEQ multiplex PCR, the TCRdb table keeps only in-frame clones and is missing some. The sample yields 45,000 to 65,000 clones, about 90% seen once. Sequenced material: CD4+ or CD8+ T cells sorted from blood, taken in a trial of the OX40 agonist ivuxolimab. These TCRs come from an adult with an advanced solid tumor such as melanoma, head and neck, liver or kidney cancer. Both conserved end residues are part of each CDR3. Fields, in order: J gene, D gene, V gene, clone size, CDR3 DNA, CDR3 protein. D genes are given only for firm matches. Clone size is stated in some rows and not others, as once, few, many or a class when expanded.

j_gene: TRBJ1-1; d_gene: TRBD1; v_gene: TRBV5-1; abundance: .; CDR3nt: TGCGCCAGCAGCTTGGGGGGACAGGGCGACACTGAAGCTTTCTTT; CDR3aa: CASSLGGQGDTEAFF
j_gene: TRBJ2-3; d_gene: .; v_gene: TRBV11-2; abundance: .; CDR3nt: TGTGCCAGCAGCCGGTCGGCTAGCACAGATACGCAGTATTTT; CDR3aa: CASSRSASTDTQYF
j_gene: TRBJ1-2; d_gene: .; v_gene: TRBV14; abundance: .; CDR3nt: TGTGCCAGCAGCCAATCGAAAAGGGATGGCTACACCTTC; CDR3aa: CASSQSKRDGYTF
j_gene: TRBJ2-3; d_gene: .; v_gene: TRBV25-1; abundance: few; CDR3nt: TGTGCCAGTGGCTTGCATGGCACAGATACGCAGTATTTT; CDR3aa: CASGLHGTDTQYF
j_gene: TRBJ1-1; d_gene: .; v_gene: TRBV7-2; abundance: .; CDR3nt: TGTGCCAGCAGCTTCAGTCGCGCTGAAGCTTTCTTT; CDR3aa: CASSFSRAEAFF
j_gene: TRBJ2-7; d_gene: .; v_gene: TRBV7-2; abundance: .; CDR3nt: TGTGCCAGCAGCTTGTCTCCAGCAACATTCGAGCAGTACTTC; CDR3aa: CASSLSPATFEQYF
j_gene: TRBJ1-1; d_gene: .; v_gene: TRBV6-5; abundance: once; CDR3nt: TGTGCCAGCAGGCCCAGGACCTCTAACACTGAAGCTTTCTTT; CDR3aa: CASRPRTSNTEAFF
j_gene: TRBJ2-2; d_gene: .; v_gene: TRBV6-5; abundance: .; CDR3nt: TGTGCCAGCAGTCCCCTCCATCAGCCCGGGGAGCTGTTTTTT; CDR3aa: CASSPLHQPGELFF
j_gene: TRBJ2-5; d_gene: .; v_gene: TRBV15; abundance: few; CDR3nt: TGTGCCACCAGCAGCGGTGCGGGCACCCAGTACTTC; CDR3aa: CATSSGAGTQYF
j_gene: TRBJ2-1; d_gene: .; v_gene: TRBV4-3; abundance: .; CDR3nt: TGCGCCAGCAGCCAAGGCGTGACTATCAGGAATGAGCAGTTCTTC; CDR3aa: CASSQGVTIRNEQFF
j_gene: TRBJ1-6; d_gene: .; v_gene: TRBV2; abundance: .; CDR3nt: TGTGCCAGCAGTTTTCTGATACGGCGGGCCCCTAATTCACCCCTCCACTTT; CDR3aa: CASSFLIRRAPNSPLHF
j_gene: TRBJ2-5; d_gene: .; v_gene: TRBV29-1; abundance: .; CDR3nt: TGCAGCGTTGAGGTTGGGACGGGAGAGACCCAGTACTTC; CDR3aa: CSVEVGTGETQYF
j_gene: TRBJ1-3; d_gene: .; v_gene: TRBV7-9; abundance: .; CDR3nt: TGTGCCAGCAGCTTAGCGCGCAGTGACTTTGGAAACACCATATATTTT; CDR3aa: CASSLARSDFGNTIYF
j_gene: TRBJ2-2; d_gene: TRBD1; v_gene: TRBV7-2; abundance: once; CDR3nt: TGTGCCAGCAGGCCACCGGGACAGTCGAACACCGGGGAGCTGTTTTTT; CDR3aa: CASRPPGQSNTGELFF
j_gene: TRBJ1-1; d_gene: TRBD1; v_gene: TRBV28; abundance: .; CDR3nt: TGTGCCAGCAGTGGGACAGGGAGAGGTGGCGCTGAAGCTTTCTTT; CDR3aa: CASSGTGRGGAEAFF
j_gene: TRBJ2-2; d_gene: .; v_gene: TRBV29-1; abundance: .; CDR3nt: TGCAGCGTTGATAGACCCACCGGGGAGCTGTTTTTT; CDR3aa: CSVDRPTGELFF
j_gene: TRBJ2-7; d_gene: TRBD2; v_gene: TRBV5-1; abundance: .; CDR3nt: TGCGCCAGCAGCTTGCTCGCTAGCGGGAGCGCACTCTACGAGCAGTACTTC; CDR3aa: CASSLLASGSALYEQYF
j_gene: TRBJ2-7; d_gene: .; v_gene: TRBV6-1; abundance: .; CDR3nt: TGTGCCAGCAGTGAAGGGGCAGATCAGTACTTC; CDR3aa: CASSEGADQYF
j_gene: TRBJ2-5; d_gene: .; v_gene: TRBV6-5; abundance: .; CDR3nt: TGTGCCAGCAGTTACTCCAGGGGACGGAGGGAGACCCAGTACTTC; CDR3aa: CASSYSRGRRETQYF
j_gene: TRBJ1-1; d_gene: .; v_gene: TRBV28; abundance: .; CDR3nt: TGTGCCAGCGTGGCCAGGAACACTGAAGCTTTCTTT; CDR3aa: CASVARNTEAFF
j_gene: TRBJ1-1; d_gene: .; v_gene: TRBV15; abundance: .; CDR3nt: TGTGCCACCAGCAGAGATCCCCCCGGCACTGAAGCTTTCTTT; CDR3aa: CATSRDPPGTEAFF
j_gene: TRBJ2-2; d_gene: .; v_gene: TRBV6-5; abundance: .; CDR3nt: TGTGCCAGCAGTTACGGTCGGACCACCGGGGAGCTGTTTTTT; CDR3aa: CASSYGRTTGELFF
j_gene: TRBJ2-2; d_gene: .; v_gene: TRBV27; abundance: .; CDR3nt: TGTGCCAGCAGTTTACTGCAAAGAACAGGTACCGGGGAGCTGTTTTTT; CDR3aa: CASSLLQRTGTGELFF
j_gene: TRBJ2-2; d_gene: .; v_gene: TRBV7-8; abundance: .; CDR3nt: TGTGCCAGCAGCTTAGTTACAGGAAAGAACACCGGGGAGCTGTTTTTT; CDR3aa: CASSLVTGKNTGELFF
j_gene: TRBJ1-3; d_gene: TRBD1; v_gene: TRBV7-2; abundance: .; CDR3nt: TGTGCCAGCAGCTTAGGTTGGGACAGGGGATACACCATATATTTT; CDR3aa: CASSLGWDRGYTIYF
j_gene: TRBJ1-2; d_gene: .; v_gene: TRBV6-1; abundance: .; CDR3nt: TGTGCCAGCAGCGAATTCCCAGGGATAGACTATGGCTACACCTTC; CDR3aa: CASSEFPGIDYGYTF
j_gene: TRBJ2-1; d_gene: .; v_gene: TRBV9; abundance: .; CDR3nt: TGTGCCAGCAGCGCCCGAGGCGGCTTATCCTACAATGAGCAGTTCTTC; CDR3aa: CASSARGGLSYNEQFF
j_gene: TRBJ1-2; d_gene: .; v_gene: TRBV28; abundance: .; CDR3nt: TGTGCCAGCAGCGGCGGGCGCCTGGCTGGGTATGGCTACACCTTC; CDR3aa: CASSGGRLAGYGYTF
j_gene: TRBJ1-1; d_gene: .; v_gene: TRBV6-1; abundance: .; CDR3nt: TGTGCCAGCAGTGAGGACAGCTGGAACACTGAAGCTTTCTTT; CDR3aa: CASSEDSWNTEAFF
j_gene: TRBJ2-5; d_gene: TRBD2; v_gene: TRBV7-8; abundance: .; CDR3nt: TGTGCCAGCAGCCCCCAGCGGGGGGTTCAAGAGACCCAGTACTTC; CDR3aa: CASSPQRGVQETQYF
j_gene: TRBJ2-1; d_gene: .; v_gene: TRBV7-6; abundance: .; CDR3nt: TGTGCCAGCAGCTCTTCGCGACCTAACAATGAGCAGTTCTTC; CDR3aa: CASSSSRPNNEQFF
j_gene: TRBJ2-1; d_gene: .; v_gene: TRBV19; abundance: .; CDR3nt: TGTGCCAGTAGTATAGACGGCTACAATGAGCAGTTCTTC; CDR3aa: CASSIDGYNEQFF
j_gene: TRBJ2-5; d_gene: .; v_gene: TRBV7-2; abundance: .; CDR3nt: TGTGCCAGCAGCTCGGAAGCGGCCCGGGAGACCCAGTACTTC; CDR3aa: CASSSEAARETQYF
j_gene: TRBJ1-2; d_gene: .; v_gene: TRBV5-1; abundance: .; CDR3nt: TGCGCCAGCAGCCCCGCGGGGGACAACTATGGCTACACCTTC; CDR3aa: CASSPAGDNYGYTF
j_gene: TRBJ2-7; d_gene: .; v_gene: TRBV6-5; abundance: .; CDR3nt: TGTGCCAGCAACCAGGGGACCGAGCAGTACTTC; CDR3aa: CASNQGTEQYF
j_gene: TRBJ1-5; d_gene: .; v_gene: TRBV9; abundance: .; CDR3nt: TGTGCCAGCAGCCTACGGGGGGGAGATCAGCCCCAGCATTTT; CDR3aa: CASSLRGGDQPQHF
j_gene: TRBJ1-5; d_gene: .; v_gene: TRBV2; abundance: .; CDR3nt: TGTGCCAGCAGAGACAGGTTGGGAAGCAATCAGCCCCAGCATTTT; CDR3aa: CASRDRLGSNQPQHF
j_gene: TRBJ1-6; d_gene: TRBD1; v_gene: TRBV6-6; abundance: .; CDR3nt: TGTGCCAGCAGTTACTCGGACAGGTTCACGAATTCACCCCTCCACTTT; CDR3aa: CASSYSDRFTNSPLHF
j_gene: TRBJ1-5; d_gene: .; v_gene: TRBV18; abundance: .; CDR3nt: TGTGCCAGCTCACCCCACAGGGATCGTCAGCCCCAGCATTTT; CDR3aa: CASSPHRDRQPQHF
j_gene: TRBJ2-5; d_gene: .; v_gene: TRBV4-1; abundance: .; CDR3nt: TGCGCCAGCAGCCAACCGTCCTTGGGGGAAGAGACCCAGTACTTC; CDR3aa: CASSQPSLGEETQYF
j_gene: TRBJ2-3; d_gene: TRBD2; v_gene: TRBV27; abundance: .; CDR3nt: TGTGCCAGCAGTTTCGCGACTAGCGGGGGATCCGCAGATACGCAGTATTTT; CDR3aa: CASSFATSGGSADTQYF
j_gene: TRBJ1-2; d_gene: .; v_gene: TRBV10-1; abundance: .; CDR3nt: TGCGCCAGCAGTGATCCGGGATCTCGAAAGACCTATGGCTACACCTTC; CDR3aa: CASSDPGSRKTYGYTF
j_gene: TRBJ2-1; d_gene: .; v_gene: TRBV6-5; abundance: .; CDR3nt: TGTGCCAGCAGCCAGACGTCGGGGGTGGTCTTCTTC; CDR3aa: CASSQTSGVVFF
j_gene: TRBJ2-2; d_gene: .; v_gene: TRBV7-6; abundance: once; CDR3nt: TGTGCCAGCAGCCGTCGGTCGGCAGGGGCCTTACCCGGGGAGCTGTTTTTT; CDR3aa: CASSRRSAGALPGELFF
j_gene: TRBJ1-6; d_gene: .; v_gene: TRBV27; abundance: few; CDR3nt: TGTGCCAGCAGCTGGAGCAGGGATTCACCCCTCCACTTT; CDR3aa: CASSWSRDSPLHF
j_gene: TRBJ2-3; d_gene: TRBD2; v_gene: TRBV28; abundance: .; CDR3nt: TGTGCCAGCAGTTTAGGCACGATAGCGGGACTAGACCCAACAGATACGCAGTATTTT; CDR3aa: CASSLGTIAGLDPTDTQYF
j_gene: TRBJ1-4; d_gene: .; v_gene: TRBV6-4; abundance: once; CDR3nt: TGTGCCAGCAGATCGGGGGCCGGTGAAAAACTGTTTTTT; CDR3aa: CASRSGAGEKLFF
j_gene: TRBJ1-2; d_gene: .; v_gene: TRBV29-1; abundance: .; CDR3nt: TGCAGCGTTGGGGGTGGCTACACCTTC; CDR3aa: CSVGGGYTF
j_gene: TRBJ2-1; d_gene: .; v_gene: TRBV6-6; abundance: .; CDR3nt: TGTGCCAGCAGTTACCAGGGGCGCCAGGTCAATGAGCAGTTCTTC; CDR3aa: CASSYQGRQVNEQFF
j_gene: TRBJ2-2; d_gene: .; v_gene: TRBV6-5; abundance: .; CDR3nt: TGTGCCACCGTACAGAGTAGGGAGCTGTTTTTT; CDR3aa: CATVQSRELFF
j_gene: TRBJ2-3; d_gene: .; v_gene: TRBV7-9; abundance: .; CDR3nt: TGTGCCAGCAGCTTAGGACGAAGTCCCACAGATACGCAGTATTTT; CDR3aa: CASSLGRSPTDTQYF